The 11 T cell receptor beta chains given below trace back to one sample, sequenced in a study of blood T cell repertoires in COVID-19. TCRdb keeps only in-frame clones here, not all; method: immunoSEQ multiplex PCR. The sample carries about 140,000 clones, 76% recorded once. What was sequenced was peripheral blood. These receptors were taken from a man aged 60 to 69 with acute or convalescent COVID-19.

This clone came up once. Other nucleotide sequences from this sample produce the same CDR3. J is TRBJ2-3 and V is TRBV6-5; TRBD1 matches at 10 bases. Per germline, CDR1 MNHEY and CDR2 SVGAGI. Trimming cost V 9 bases and J 3 bases; bases outside gene matches: 3. The CDR3 covers 13 residues. The CDR3: CASRTGGTDTQYF. DNA of the CDR3: TGTGCCAGTAGGACAGGGGGTACAGATACGCAGTATTTT.

This clone has a handful of counts. The chain carries TRBV6-4 and TRBJ2-3; perhaps TRBD2 as D (6 bases). V lost 6 bases and J 1 base, leaving 14 bases between the germline ends. This CDR3 region has 15 residues. Looked up from germline, CDR1 is MRHNA and CDR2 is SNTAGT. CDR3 amino acids: CASSSGLRGTDTQYF. CDR3 sequence (DNA): TGTGCCAGCAGCTCGGGACTTAGAGGCACAGATACGCAGTATTTT.

This chain uses TRBV18 with TRBJ1-6; D is unclear. Germline assignment: CDR1 KGHSH and CDR2 LQKENI. CDR3 length equals 13 residues. The V end was cut by 3 bases, the J end by 5 bases, with 5 bases between. CDR3: CASSPGNNSPLHF. The CDR3 DNA reads TGTGCCAGCTCACCCGGTAATAATTCACCCCTCCACTTT.

V gene TRBV6-5 combines with J gene TRBJ1-1, with D perhaps TRBD1 (6 bases). V lost 6 bases to trimming and J lost 7 bases, with 18 bases between them. This CDR3 spans 14 amino acids. Germline V CDR1 and CDR2: MNHEY, SVGAGI. CDR3 sequence reads: CASSHTRQASEAFF. In DNA form, the CDR3 reads TGTGCCAGCAGCCACACCAGACAGGCAAGTGAAGCTTTCTTT.

This chain links TRBV7-3 with TRBJ2-2; perhaps TRBD2 as D (5 bases). Trimming pared 4 bases from V and 5 bases from J, leaving 14 bases between. CDR1 is SGHTA and CDR2 is FQGTGA in the germline V gene. This CDR3 region has 15 residues. The CDR3 coding sequence is TGTGCCAGCAGCTCCGAAGCGGCGCAGACCGGGGAGCTGTTTTTT. It yields the protein CASSSEAAQTGELFF.

The sample holds a few counts of this clone. The chain links TRBV2 to TRBJ2-3, with 10 bases aligning to TRBD2. The V gene end was trimmed by 6 bases and the J gene end by 0 bases; junction bases not matched to a gene: 6. The CDR3 is 16 amino acids. Germline V lookup: CDR1 SNHLY, CDR2 FYNNEI. The DNA of the CDR3 is TGTGCCAGCAGAGCGGGAGGGGGTTATAGCACAGATACGCAGTATTTT. Protein product: CASRAGGGYSTDTQYF.

This clone was detected a few times. The chain combines TRBV12-3 or TRBV12-4 with TRBJ1-5; D uncertain. V lost 5 bases to trimming and J lost 1 base, with 3 bases between them. This CDR3 region has 12 residues. CDR3 DNA: TGTGCCAGCAGTGTAAGCAATCAGCCCCAGCATTTT. Translating it yields CASSVSNQPQHF.

The genes are TRBV20-1 and TRBJ2-7; D may be TRBD1 (6 bases). Germline V gives CDR1 DFQATT, CDR2 SNEGSKA (reference sequence). Trimming shortened V by 3 bases and J by 4 bases, and 19 bases separated the two germline ends. This CDR3 is built from 15 residues. The CDR3 DNA reads TGCAGTGCTAGTGACCAGGGGATGTCCGGGTACGAGCAGTACTTC. Translation gives CSASDQGMSGYEQYF.

The chain has TRBV9 and TRBJ2-2, with 10 nucleotides matching TRBD2. Germline V lookup: CDR1 SGDLS, CDR2 YYNGEE. The CDR3 sequence is 16 residues long. The V segment lost 4 bases and the J segment 6 bases; nucleotides outside the gene matches: 9. The CDR3 DNA reads as TGTGCCAGCAGCCCTAGCGGGAGAGTTGTGGCCGGGGAGCTGTTTTTT. The encoded protein is CASSPSGRVVAGELFF.

A note on this clone: The same CDR3 also results from other DNA sequences found in this sample. V and J are TRBV11-2 and TRBJ2-1, with 13 bases aligning to TRBD2. V dropped 5 bases and J dropped 7; count of bases not matched to a gene: 5. The CDR3 spans 15 residues. CDR1 and CDR2 (germline): SGHAT, FQNNGV. The CDR3 nucleotides are TGTGCCAGCAGCCTACTAGCGGGAGGGCCGAATGAGCAGTTCTTC. Residues: CASSLLAGGPNEQFF.

The gene calls are TRBV19 and TRBJ1-1; TRBD1 is a possible D gene (6 bases). This CDR3 has 14 residues. Per germline, CDR1 LNHDA and CDR2 SQIVND (reference sequence). With 8 bases removed from V and 3 bases from J, the gap between germline ends came to 16 bases. This CDR3 reads CASDPTGMYTEAFF. The CDR3 region has the DNA TGTGCCAGTGATCCGACAGGAATGTACACTGAAGCTTTCTTT.